The TCR beta chain described here comes from a study of blood T cell repertoires in COVID-19. Overall study: Material from acute and convalescent COVID-19 was sourced from the United States, Italy and Spain. T cells, B-cell-depleted T cells, or PBMCs provided the cDNA or gDNA that served as material.

Original data processing: Estimation of nucleated cell counts was performed using reference gene primer amplification. Sequencing was performed with immunoSEQ multiplex PCR; in TCRdb, only in-frame clones are kept and a portion is missing. That table is the source of V, J and clone size, and D and trimming were worked out from the DNA. The sample lists approximately 150,000 clones; roughly nine tenths were seen once. Per the germline V gene, CDR1 is MNHEY and CDR2 is SMNVEV (reference sequence). Unmatched junction bases numbered 6, after V lost 1 base and J lost 3 bases. This CDR3 has 16 residues. The sequenced sample consisted of peripheral blood. V usage is TRBV27 and J usage is TRBJ2-1; 7 bases line up with TRBD2. The sequence derives from a young man with COVID-19, enrolled during active disease. The CDR3, as DNA: TGTGCCAGCAGTTTATTATCGGGAGGCGGCTACAATGAGCAGTTCTTC. Its translation is CASSLLSGGGYNEQFF.